This TCR beta chain was recovered during a study of blood T cell repertoires in COVID-19. Study information: PBMCs, B-cell-depleted T cells, or T cells were the source of the cDNA or gDNA that made up the material.

CDR1 is MGHRA, CDR2 YSYEKL, per germline. This CDR3 has 16 residues. V was trimmed by 1 base and J by 2 bases, leaving 12 bases between them. Libraries were prepared by immunoSEQ multiplex PCR; TCRdb keeps only in-frame clonotypes and omits some of them. The sample gives some 100,000 clones, approximately 79% of which show up once; around 4% is in the top ten. V gene TRBV4-1 combines with J gene TRBJ2-1; D is uncertain. Sequenced: peripheral blood. This clonotype was obtained from a man aged 65 to 85 with COVID-19, enrolled during active disease. The CDR3 reads CASSQVVTLTYNEQFF. CDR3 bases: TGCGCCAGCAGCCAAGTAGTTACCCTCACCTACAATGAGCAGTTCTTC.